This TCR beta chain was found in a study of blood T cell repertoires in COVID-19. Participants came from about 23 US areas, aged roughly 18 to 95 years. Donors in Cohort 3 counted as recovered after two negative PCRs, clearance, or symptom resolution. Germline lookup yields CDR1 SGDLS and CDR2 YYNGEE. V trimming: 1 base; J trimming: 6 bases; junction bases outside the gene matches: 10. This CDR3 comprises 15 residues. Authors' analysis steps: Reference gene primer amplification gave estimated nucleated cell counts. Only in-frame clones appear in the TCRdb table, and some are missing; sequencing was by immunoSEQ multiplex PCR. V, J and clone size are taken as reported in that table, and D and trimming were inferred from the DNA itself. This table holds about 350,000 clones, roughly 87% found once.

Sequencing input: PBMCs or T cells enriched from blood (not recorded which). This receptor was identified in a woman between 25 and 40 years old who had recovered from COVID-19. The gene calls are TRBV9 and TRBJ2-7; TRBD1 matches 7 bases. The CDR3 DNA reads TGTGCCAGCAGCGTATTTGAGACAGGGATCGCCGAGCAGTACTTC. This translates into CASSVFETGIAEQYF.